This TCR beta chain was documented in a study of beta chain features in type 1 diabetes. Deletions cut 10 bases from V and 10 bases from J, with 16 bases between. Germline CDR1 is ENHRY and CDR2 is SYGVKD. The CDR3 loop spans 11 amino acids. What was sequenced were expressed TCRB transcripts, since all of the isolated RNA had been reverse transcribed. TCRdb's copy holds only in-frame clones and misses some; the assay was immunoSEQ multiplex PCR. The table shows about 930,000 clones, with around a sixth occurring only once. Sequencing input: naive CD4+ T cells from blood. This TCR came from a woman aged 18-29 years in good health. The chain couples TRBV10-3 to TRBJ1-2; D is ambiguous. The CDR3, as DNA: TGTGCCAACGGCGTGGGTGACTCCTACACCTTC. Its protein product is CANGVGDSYTF.